This T cell receptor beta chain was obtained from a study of cytomegalovirus exposure and HLA in healthy donors. The wider study: Genotyping showed 81% of 300 to 450 donors falling in the Caucasian-associated ancestry cluster.

This clone came up many times. What it binds is not known. Study outcomes and limitations: Several V segments, TRBV6-2 and TRBV6-3 among them, could not be told apart and were dropped. Among TCR beta chains, those listed as cytomegalovirus-associated numbered around 160.

The CDR3 sequence is 15 residues long. V was clipped by 4 bases and J by 2 bases, with 15 bases between them. The germline CDR1 and CDR2 sequences are SGHDT and YYEEEE. A multiplex PCR was run with 60 Vbeta primers and 13 Jbeta primers. In the original analysis: A later analysis counted 65 million to 80 million unique TCR beta chains, some 12 million shared. Repertoires were generated with immunoSEQ multiplex PCR, while TCRdb's copy carries only in-frame clones and drops some. V and J calls and clone size are as listed in that table; D and trimming were resolved from the DNA. The data contain about 150,000 clones, about 80% of them seen just once; the ten biggest clones take up roughly 14%.

Sequenced: PBMCs. This chain connects TRBV5-6 to TRBJ2-5; TRBD2 might be the D (6 bases). The TCR sequence derives from a woman in her 40s in good health and CMV-seronegative. The DNA of the CDR3 is TGTGCCAGCAGCGATGACCTCCGGGGGCAAGAGACCCAGTACTTC. Its protein product is CASSDDLRGQETQYF. Looking up the rest from reference TRBV5-6 and TRBJ2-5 gives the full variable domain: DAGVTQSPTHLIKTRGQQVTLRCSPKSGHDTVSWYQQALGQGPQFIFQYYEEEERQRGNFPDRFSGHQFPNYSSELNVNALLLGDSALYLCASSDDLRGQETQYFGPGTRLLVL.